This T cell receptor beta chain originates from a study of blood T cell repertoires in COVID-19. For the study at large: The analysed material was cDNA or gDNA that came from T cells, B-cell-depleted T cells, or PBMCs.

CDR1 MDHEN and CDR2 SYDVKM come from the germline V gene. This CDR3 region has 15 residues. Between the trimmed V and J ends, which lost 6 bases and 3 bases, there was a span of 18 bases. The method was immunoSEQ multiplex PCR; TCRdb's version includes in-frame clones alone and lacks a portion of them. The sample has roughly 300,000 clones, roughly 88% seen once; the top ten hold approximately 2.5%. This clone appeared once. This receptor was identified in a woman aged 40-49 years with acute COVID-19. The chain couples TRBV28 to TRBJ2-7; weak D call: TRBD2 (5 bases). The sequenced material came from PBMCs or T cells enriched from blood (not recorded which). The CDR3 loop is CASSAGLITRYEQYF. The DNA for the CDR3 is TGTGCCAGCAGCGCCGGACTTATTACACGCTACGAGCAGTACTTC.